Below, 28 T cell receptor beta chains from the same sample are listed, as sequenced in a study of shared clonotypes between healthy human individuals. Clones were sequenced by immunoSEQ multiplex PCR, and TCRdb holds only the in-frame ones, with some missing. The sample records about 2.3 million clones, approximately 90% being singletons. Material for sequencing was naive CD4+ T cells from PBMCs. Specified subset: CD45RA+ positively selected. These receptors came from a man aged 18 to 29 in good health. Some clones in this sample may be carry-over from other donors' samples.

This clone was observed a handful of times. The V and J genes are TRBV6-1 and TRBJ2-1; unclear D gene. This CDR3 has 13 residues. Germline-derived CDR1 and CDR2 are MNHNS and SASEGT. Trimming left V 4 bases short and J 3 bases short, with 7 bases between. For the CDR3, the DNA is TGTGCCAGCAGTGGATATGACTACAATGAGCAGTTCTTC. Its protein is CASSGYDYNEQFF.

The chain uses TRBV5-4 and TRBJ2-7, with TRBD2 as a possible D gene (6 bases). CDR3 length: 12 amino acids. Germline CDR1 reads SGHNT; CDR2 reads YYREEE (reference sequence). The V gene lost 4 bases and the J gene lost 4 bases, with 9 bases spanning the gap. CDR3 coding DNA: TGTGCCAGCAGCGCCCGGGGGTACGAGCAGTACTTC. This gives the protein CASSARGYEQYF.

This clone was detected only once. The chain has TRBV7-9 and TRBJ2-1; D remains unclear. CDR1 SEHNR and CDR2 FQNEAQ come from the germline V gene (reference sequence). V lost 5 bases to trimming and J lost 9 bases, with 11 bases between them. The CDR3 loop spans 12 amino acids. CDR3 amino acids: CASSAHLGEQFF. The CDR3 coding sequence is TGTGCCAGCAGCGCCCACCTGGGTGAGCAGTTCTTC.

The rearrangement joins TRBV6-1 to TRBJ2-5, with D perhaps being TRBD1 or TRBD2 (5 bases each). V was trimmed by 2 bases and J by 5 bases, leaving 12 bases between them. CDR3 size: 14 residues. Germline CDR1 reads MNHNS; CDR2 reads SASEGT. The CDR3 bases are TGTGCCAGCAGTGAACTTGCCAGGGAGGAGACCCAGTACTTC. It specifies CASSELAREETQYF.

The J gene is TRBJ1-3, the V gene TRBV7-2, with TRBD1 matching 7 bases. V trimming: 7 bases; J trimming: 4 bases; junction bases outside the gene matches: 7. The CDR3 loop spans 14 amino acids. Germline CDR1 is SGHTA and CDR2 is FQGNSA. As DNA, the CDR3 is TGTGCCAGCACCACACAGGGGTCCGGAAACACCATATATTTT. This translates into CASTTQGSGNTIYF.

To note about this clone: This specimen includes other DNA sequences encoding the same CDR3. The J gene is TRBJ2-1, the V gene TRBV18; 9 nucleotides line up with TRBD1. Germline loops: CDR1 KGHSH, CDR2 LQKENI. The CDR3 is made up of 15 amino acids. V lost 0 bases, J lost 4 bases, and 1 base stayed unmatched. The CDR3 nucleotides are TGTGCCAGCTCACCACCGGGACAGGGATACAATGAGCAGTTCTTC. Amino acid sequence: CASSPPGQGYNEQFF. Combining the CDR3 with reference TRBV18 and TRBJ2-1 gives the whole variable domain NAGVMQNPRHLVRRRGQEARLRCSPMKGHSHVYWYRQLPEEGLKFMVYLQKENIIDESGMPKERFSAEFPKEGPSILRIQQVVRGDSAAYFCASSPPGQGYNEQFFGPGTRLTVL.

The CDR3 sequence: CASSLRRESAEQFF. The CDR3 coding sequence is TGTGCCAGCAGCTTGCGGCGGGAGTCAGCGGAGCAGTTCTTC. The J gene is TRBJ2-1, the V gene TRBV5-4, with 7 bases lining up with TRBD2. CDR1 and CDR2 (germline): SGHNT, YYREEE (reference sequence). The CDR3 runs 14 residues. Germline trimming cut 1 base from V and 10 bases from J; bases unmatched to any gene: 8. Full variable domain (outside the CDR3, taken from reference TRBV5-4 and TRBJ2-1): ETGVTQSPTHLIKTRGQQVTLRCSSQSGHNTVSWYQQALGQGPQFIFQYYREEENGRGNFPPRFSGLQFPNYSSELNVNALELDDSALYLCASSLRRESAEQFFGPGTRLTVL.

This chain links TRBV10-3 with TRBJ2-3; a possible D gene is TRBD2 (6 bases). Germline V lookup: CDR1 ENHRY, CDR2 SYGVKD. This CDR3 is built from 16 residues. With 3 bases removed from V and 2 bases from J, the gap between germline ends came to 15 bases. The CDR3 DNA follows: TGTGCCATCAGTGAATGGGCGGGACCTAACACAGATACGCAGTATTTT. It is translated as CAISEWAGPNTDTQYF.

The chain uses TRBV5-1 and TRBJ2-1, with D maybe TRBD2 (6 bases). Germline loops: CDR1 SGHRS, CDR2 YFSETQ. V gave up 4 bases and J gave up 0 bases, with 14 bases separating them. The CDR3 length is 16 residues. CDR3 sequence reads: CASSTLAMSSYNEQFF. CDR3 DNA sequence: TGCGCCAGCAGCACACTAGCTATGAGCTCCTACAATGAGCAGTTCTTC.

This clone was seen once. The rearrangement joins TRBV29-1 to TRBJ2-5; D is uncertain. The CDR3 is 14 residues long. V was shortened by 3 bases and J by 2 bases, with 13 bases between the two germline ends. From germline, CDR1 is SQVTM and CDR2 ANQGSEA. CDR3: CSVDWWQQQETQYF. CDR3 in DNA: TGCAGCGTTGATTGGTGGCAGCAACAAGAGACCCAGTACTTC.

The chain employs TRBV6-6 and TRBJ2-7, with 7 bases matching TRBD2. The CDR3 covers 14 residues. CDR1 and CDR2 from the germline V gene are MNHNY and SVGAGI (reference sequence). V shed 7 bases and J 5 bases; nucleotides not matched to a gene: 11. Here the CDR3 DNA reads TGTGCCAGCACCCTAATGGGGAGGGCCCACGAGCAGTACTTC. Translating gives CASTLMGRAHEQYF.

This clone was detected once. The CDR3 nucleotides read TGTGCCAGCAGTTCTCACACTACAGTGGGCTACACCTTC. It specifies CASSSHTTVGYTF. The gene calls are TRBV28 and TRBJ1-2, with unresolved D. V was shortened by 4 bases and J by 8 bases, with 14 bases between the two germline ends. CDR1 and CDR2 from the germline V gene are MDHEN and SYDVKM. The CDR3 sequence is 13 residues long.

The chain recombines TRBV28 with TRBJ1-1; no clear D. Looked up from germline, CDR1 is MDHEN and CDR2 is SYDVKM. The CDR3 contains 14 residues. Trimming stripped 5 bases from V and 3 bases from J, with 13 bases between. CDR3 loop: CASSLPLGHTEAFF. The DNA for the CDR3 is TGTGCCAGCAGTCTTCCCCTCGGGCACACTGAAGCTTTCTTT.

The chain joins TRBV5-8 to TRBJ1-4; D call uncertain. The CDR3 is 14 amino acids. The germline V gene has CDR1 SGHTS and CDR2 YDEGEE. The V end was cut by 4 bases, the J end by 4 bases, with 11 bases between. CDR3: CASSPTADNEKLFF. The DNA for the CDR3 is TGTGCCAGCAGCCCGACGGCAGATAATGAAAAACTGTTTTTT.

The chain carries TRBV29-1 and TRBJ2-7; no firm D call. CDR3 length: 11 residues. From germline, CDR1 is SQVTM and CDR2 ANQGSEA. The ends were cut back, 3 bases at V and 6 bases at J, with 9 bases in the middle. The chain's CDR3 is CSVEVGREQYF. The CDR3 DNA reads TGCAGCGTTGAGGTAGGTCGCGAGCAGTACTTC.

The rearrangement links TRBV7-2 to TRBJ2-5, with a weak D call TRBD2 (5 bases). Germline V gene sequence: CDR1 SGHTA, CDR2 FQGNSA. Deletions cut 4 bases from V and 5 bases from J, with 17 bases between. This CDR3 is 15 amino acids long. CDR3 amino acids: CASSSRRGSGETQYF. The DNA for the CDR3 is TGTGCCAGCAGCTCCCGGCGTGGGTCGGGGGAGACCCAGTACTTC.

The chain uses TRBV6-1 and TRBJ2-5; 10 positions agree with TRBD2. Germline V gene sequence: CDR1 MNHNS, CDR2 SASEGT. The CDR3 covers 18 residues. Trimming cost V 2 bases and J 7 bases; bases outside gene matches: 16. The CDR3 spells CASSESPSSGSRWVTQYF. CDR3 nucleotides: TGTGCCAGCAGTGAATCTCCTTCTAGCGGGAGTAGATGGGTGACCCAGTACTTC.

This chain uses TRBV7-6 with TRBJ2-1; D remains ambiguous. CDR1 SGHVS and CDR2 FNYEAQ come from the germline V gene. The CDR3 has 17 residues. V lost 2 bases to trimming and J lost 7 bases, with 21 bases between them. CDR3 sequence (DNA): TGTGCCAGCAGCTTACCTGACAAGCCCGCGCTGGCGAATGAGCAGTTCTTC. This gives the protein CASSLPDKPALANEQFF.

The chain is built from TRBV6-5 and TRBJ2-5, with 7 bases aligning to TRBD1. V gave up 5 bases and J gave up 2 bases; unmatched junction bases: 8. Germline lookup yields CDR1 MNHEY and CDR2 SVGAGI. The CDR3 contains 15 residues. This CDR3 reads CASSKPGQKQETQYF. Written as DNA, the CDR3 is TGTGCCAGCAGTAAACCGGGACAGAAGCAAGAGACCCAGTACTTC.

The CDR3 region is CASSRDMASYEQYF. As DNA, the CDR3 is TGTGCCAGCAGCAGAGACATGGCCTCCTACGAGCAGTACTTC. V is TRBV7-2 and J is TRBJ2-7; D gene unclear. Germline assignment: CDR1 SGHTA and CDR2 FQGNSA. Trimming removed 5 bases from V and 0 bases from J, with 11 bases in between. The CDR3 contains 14 residues.

This chain uses TRBV28 with TRBJ2-2; 8 bases map to TRBD2. This CDR3 is 15 amino acids long. The V gene's germline CDR1 is MDHEN and CDR2 SYDVKM. The V segment lost 8 bases and the J segment 6 bases; nucleotides outside the gene matches: 11. The CDR3 sequence: CASRQRSGGAGELFF. As DNA, the CDR3 is TGTGCCAGCCGCCAGAGGTCGGGGGGGGCCGGGGAGCTGTTTTTT.

This chain uses TRBV11-2 with TRBJ1-3; 7 bases match TRBD1. The CDR3 covers 15 residues. The germline gives CDR1 SGHAT, CDR2 FQNNGV. Unmatched junction bases numbered 4, after V lost 5 bases and J lost 0 bases. As DNA, the CDR3 is TGTGCCAGCAGCCACAGGGGAACCTCTGGAAACACCATATATTTT. As protein: CASSHRGTSGNTIYF.

The rearrangement uses TRBV5-1 and TRBJ1-1, with 8 nucleotides matching TRBD1. The J segment lost 7 bases and the V segment lost 0 bases, leaving 5 bases of the junction unmatched. The germline gives CDR1 SGHRS, CDR2 YFSETQ. The CDR3 is 14 amino acids. The DNA of the CDR3 is TGCGCCAGCAGCTTGGTTCAGGGGGCGATTGAAGCTTTCTTT. Amino acids: CASSLVQGAIEAFF.

This chain joins TRBV11-2 and TRBJ1-1; tentatively, D is TRBD1 (6 bases). Germline CDR1 is SGHAT and CDR2 is FQNNGV. The CDR3 sequence is 16 residues long. Trimming cost V 5 bases and J 2 bases, with 18 bases left between them. Here the CDR3 reads CASSPQGWGANTEAFF. Written as DNA, the CDR3 is TGTGCCAGCAGCCCCCAAGGTTGGGGGGCCAACACTGAAGCTTTCTTT.

The rearrangement links TRBV7-9 to TRBJ2-7; unclear D gene. The germline CDR1 and CDR2 sequences are SEHNR and FQNEAQ (reference sequence). V dropped 2 bases and J dropped 6 bases, with 14 bases sitting between them. The CDR3 consists of 14 residues. Here the CDR3 DNA reads TGTGCCAGCAGCTTAACCTCCGGTCAGCCCGAGCAGTACTTC. Translation gives CASSLTSGQPEQYF.

As concerns this clone: The sample has other DNA sequences that encode this CDR3 too. The chain employs TRBV25-1 and TRBJ2-7; no clear D. Germline loops: CDR1 MGHDK, CDR2 SYGVNS. The CDR3 extends over 13 amino acids. With 0 bases removed from V and 4 bases from J, the gap between germline ends came to 7 bases. In DNA, the CDR3 is TGTGCCAGCAGTGAATATGGGTCGTACGAGCAGTACTTC. As protein: CASSEYGSYEQYF.

Regarding this clone: Other DNA sequences in the sample encode the same CDR3. The chain couples TRBV5-1 to TRBJ2-7; no firm D call. Germline CDR1 and CDR2: SGHRS and YFSETQ. Trimming left V 5 bases short and J 1 base short, with 7 bases between. The CDR3 is made up of 12 amino acids. The DNA of the CDR3 is TGCGCCAGCAGTTTTACATCCTACGAGCAGTACTTC. Protein product: CASSFTSYEQYF. The variable domain in full, completed from reference TRBV5-1 and TRBJ2-7, reads KAGVTQTPRYLIKTRGQQVTLSCSPISGHRSVSWYQQTPGQGLQFLFEYFSETQRNKGNFPGRFSGRQFSNSRSEMNVSTLELGDSALYLCASSFTSYEQYFGPGTRLTVT.

The chain couples TRBV7-8 to TRBJ2-1; the D call may be TRBD1 or TRBD2 (5 bases each). Trimming shortened V by 7 bases and J by 2 bases, and 33 bases separated the two germline ends. Germline lookup yields CDR1 SGHVS and CDR2 FQNEAQ. The CDR3 contains 21 residues. CDR3: CASTFNKGSGLLGPTYNEQFF. The CDR3 DNA is TGTGCCAGCACCTTTAACAAGGGGAGCGGATTGCTCGGACCTACCTACAATGAGCAGTTCTTC.